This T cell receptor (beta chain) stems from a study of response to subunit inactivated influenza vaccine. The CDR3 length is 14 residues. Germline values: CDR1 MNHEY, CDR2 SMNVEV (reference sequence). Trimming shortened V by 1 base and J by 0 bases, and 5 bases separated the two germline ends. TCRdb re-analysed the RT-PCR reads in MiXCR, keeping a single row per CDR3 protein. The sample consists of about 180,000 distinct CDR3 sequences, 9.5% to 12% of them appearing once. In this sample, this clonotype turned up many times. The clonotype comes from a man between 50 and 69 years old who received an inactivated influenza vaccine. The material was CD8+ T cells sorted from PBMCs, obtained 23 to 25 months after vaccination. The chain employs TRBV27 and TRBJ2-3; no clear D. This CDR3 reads CASSLLSSTDTQYF. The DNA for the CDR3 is TGTGCCAGCAGTTTATTGTCTAGCACAGATACGCAGTATTTT.